This TCR beta chain emerged from a study of T cells in Graves' hyperthyroidism and ophthalmopathy. Amplified regions were TCR beta CDR3 sequences from RNA transcripts. In the first-round RT-PCR of the TCR CDR3, the HTBI primer set was used. TCRdb redid the calling of the multiplex PCR reads with MiXCR, one entry per CDR3 protein. The repertoire holds around 760,000 distinct CDR3 sequences, with approximately 36% as singletons. This clonotype was detected only a few times. Germline V gives CDR1 SGHKS, CDR2 YYEKEE (reference sequence). The CDR3 is made up of 17 amino acids. The V end lost 4 bases, the J end lost 0 bases, and 19 bases lay between the germline ends.

The chain is built from TRBV5-5 and TRBJ1-2; TRBD1 is a possible D gene (5 bases). Sequenced material: blood. The sequence came from a woman aged 40 to 50 with Graves' hyperthyroidism. The CDR3 protein is CASSPTGRRVSNYGYTF. The CDR3 DNA is TGTGCCAGCAGCCCTACAGGACGGCGGGTTTCTAACTATGGCTACACCTTC.